The 13 T cell receptor beta chains given below trace back to one sample, sequenced in a study of cytomegalovirus exposure and HLA in healthy donors. 13 Jbeta primers and 60 Vbeta primers were used for the PCR. TCRdb's table, derived via immunoSEQ multiplex PCR, lists solely in-frame clones and lacks some. The data hold 150,000 to 200,000 clones, with under 80% observed a single time. The source material was PBMCs. These receptors were collected from a human donor in good health.

The rearrangement links TRBV4-1 to TRBJ2-6; possible D gene TRBD1, 5 bases. The CDR3 has 15 amino acids. Trimming took 4 bases from V and 1 from J, leaving 8 bases between them. CDR1 and CDR2 (germline): MGHRA, YSYEKL. The DNA of the CDR3 is TGCGCCAGCAGCCCACAGGTATCTGGGGCCAACGTCCTGACTTTC. It yields the protein CASSPQVSGANVLTF.

The chain employs TRBV7-8 and TRBJ1-4, with D uncertain. CDR1 is SGHVS, CDR2 FQNEAQ, per germline. V was cut by 4 bases and J by 0 bases, with 9 bases left in between. The CDR3 is 15 residues long. Written as DNA, the CDR3 is TGTGCCAGCAGCTCCCTTTCTGCAACTAATGAAAAACTGTTTTTT. Translation: CASSSLSATNEKLFF.

In nucleotides, the CDR3 is TGTGCCAGCAGCTTAGGGACCCAGGGGTATGGCTACACCTTC. This codes for CASSLGTQGYGYTF. The gene calls are TRBV7-6 and TRBJ1-2; D possibly corresponds to TRBD1 (6 bases). This CDR3 has 14 residues. Trimming took 1 base from V and 5 from J, leaving 11 bases between them. Looked up from germline, CDR1 is SGHVS and CDR2 is FNYEAQ.

This clone has just one count. The V and J genes are TRBV6-5 and TRBJ1-1; D is uncertain. This CDR3 is built from 14 residues. CDR1 MNHEY and CDR2 SVGAGI come from the germline V gene. V was cut by 0 bases and J by 3 bases, with 8 bases left in between. The CDR3 region is CASSYSLRYTEAFF. As DNA, the CDR3 is TGTGCCAGCAGTTACTCTCTCAGGTACACTGAAGCTTTCTTT.

Only a few counts were recorded for this clone. The chain carries TRBV5-1 and TRBJ2-2, with TRBD2 matching 11 bases. From germline, CDR1 is SGHRS and CDR2 YFSETQ. V trimming: 4 bases; J trimming: 3 bases; junction bases outside the gene matches: 5. CDR3 length equals 16 residues. The CDR3 DNA reads as TGCGCCAGCAGCCTTAGCGGGGGGGATTACACCGGGGAGCTGTTTTTT. Protein sequence: CASSLSGGDYTGELFF.

The V and J genes are TRBV5-8 and TRBJ2-1; 11 bases are a match to TRBD2. Losses at the gene ends were 3 bases for V and 4 bases for J; bases not matched to a gene: 12. This CDR3 has 18 residues. The germline gives CDR1 SGHTS, CDR2 YDEGEE. CDR3 loop: CASSSLLISGGAYNEQFF. The CDR3 nucleotides are TGTGCCAGCAGCTCTCTTTTAATTAGCGGGGGGGCATACAATGAGCAGTTCTTC.

This chain uses TRBV15 with TRBJ1-5; unclear D gene. CDR1 and CDR2 (germline): LNHNV, YYDKDF (reference sequence). This CDR3 is built from 15 residues. Trimming took 1 base from V and 5 from J, leaving 12 bases between them. The CDR3: CATSRGPEGHQPQHF. In DNA, the CDR3 is TGTGCCACCAGCAGAGGCCCTGAGGGTCATCAGCCCCAGCATTTT.

The chain is built from TRBV5-1 and TRBJ2-1; possible D gene TRBD1, 6 bases. The CDR3 sequence is 15 residues long. Trimming pared 0 bases from V and 7 bases from J, leaving 14 bases between. Germline CDR1 and CDR2: SGHRS and YFSETQ. CDR3 amino acids: CASSLDRVGFNEQFF. For the CDR3, the DNA is TGCGCCAGCAGCTTGGACAGGGTCGGCTTTAATGAGCAGTTCTTC.

The chain uses TRBV19 and TRBJ2-1; 9 bases map to TRBD2. J gave up 4 bases and V 3 bases, and 4 bases lay outside the gene matches. Germline-derived CDR1 and CDR2 are LNHDA and SQIVND (reference sequence). CDR3 length: 15 amino acids. The CDR3 DNA is TGTGCCAGTAGTATGAGCGGGGGGTTGTACAATGAGCAGTTCTTC. It specifies CASSMSGGLYNEQFF.

This clone was observed a few times. The chain carries TRBV27 and TRBJ1-2; 8 nucleotides align to TRBD1. The CDR3 is made up of 14 amino acids. Per the germline V gene, CDR1 is MNHEY and CDR2 is SMNVEV (reference sequence). J was trimmed by 3 bases and V by 6 bases; bases with no gene match: 6. CDR3 protein: CASRSTGGDYGYTF. The DNA for the CDR3 is TGTGCCAGCAGGTCCACAGGGGGAGACTATGGCTACACCTTC.

The chain employs TRBV4-3 and TRBJ1-2; 10 nucleotides agree with TRBD1. V lost 1 base to trimming and J lost 2 bases; unmatched junction nucleotides: 1. The germline V gene has CDR1 LGHNA and CDR2 YSLEER. CDR3 length: 15 residues. CDR3 bases: TGCGCCAGCAGCCAAGCGACAGGGGGCAACTATGGCTACACCTTC. This sequence encodes CASSQATGGNYGYTF.

The chain employs TRBV5-1 and TRBJ2-7, with D perhaps matching TRBD1 (5 bases). V was clipped by 4 bases and J by 0 bases, with 11 bases between them. Germline V gives CDR1 SGHRS, CDR2 YFSETQ. There are 14 residues in the CDR3. The DNA for the CDR3 is TGCGCCAGCAGCCCCCGCGACAGCTCCTACGAGCAGTACTTC. Its translation: CASSPRDSSYEQYF.

The chain carries TRBV5-1 and TRBJ2-3; D perhaps matches TRBD1 (6 bases). V was clipped by 5 bases and J by 0 bases, with 13 bases between them. Germline CDR1 reads SGHRS; CDR2 reads YFSETQ. CDR3 length: 15 amino acids. Here the CDR3 DNA reads TGCGCCAGCAGACAACAGGGCGAGAGCACAGATACGCAGTATTTT. This encodes CASRQQGESTDTQYF.